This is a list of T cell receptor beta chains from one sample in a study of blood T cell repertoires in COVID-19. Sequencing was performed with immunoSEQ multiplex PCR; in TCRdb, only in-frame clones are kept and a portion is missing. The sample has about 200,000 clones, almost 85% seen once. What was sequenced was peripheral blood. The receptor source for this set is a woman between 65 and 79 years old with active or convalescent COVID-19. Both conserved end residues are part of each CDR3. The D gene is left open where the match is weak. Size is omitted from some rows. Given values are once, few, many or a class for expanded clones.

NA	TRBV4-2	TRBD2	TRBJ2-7	TGTGCCAGCAGCCAAGAGGTTTCTGTTCGGGGACTAGCGGCCAGCTCCTACGAGCAGTACTTC	CASSQEVSVRGLAASSYEQYF
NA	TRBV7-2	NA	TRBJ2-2	TGTGCCAGCAGCTTACAGGGGAGCCGTAGGGTCGGGGAGCTGTTTTTT	CASSLQGSRRVGELFF
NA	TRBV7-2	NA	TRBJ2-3	TGTGCCAGCAGCTCGCGTGGAGGCACAGATACGCAGTATTTT	CASSSRGGTDTQYF
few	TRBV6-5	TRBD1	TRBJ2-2	TGTGCCATGGACAGGGTGGGCACCGGGGAGCTGTTTTTT	CAMDRVGTGELFF
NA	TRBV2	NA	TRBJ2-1	TGTGCCAGCAGCGGGGTAAATGAGCAGTTCTTC	CASSGVNEQFF
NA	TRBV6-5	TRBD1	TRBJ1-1	TGTGCCAGCAGTCTCGCATCAGGGGGCACTGAAGCTTTCTTT	CASSLASGGTEAFF
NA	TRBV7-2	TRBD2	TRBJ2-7	TGTGCCAGCAGCCCGATAGCGGGTCCGGGAGAGCAGTACTTC	CASSPIAGPGEQYF
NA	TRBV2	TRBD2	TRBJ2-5	TGTGCCAGCAGTGGGGAGGGAGAGGGGACCCAGTACTTC	CASSGEGEGTQYF
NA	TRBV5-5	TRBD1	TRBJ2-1	TGTGCCAGCAGCTTGGACAGGGGGCTATACAATGAGCAGTTCTTC	CASSLDRGLYNEQFF
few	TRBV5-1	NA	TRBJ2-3	TGCGCCAGCAGCTTAGAAGCAGGGGTGGGTACGCAGTATTTT	CASSLEAGVGTQYF
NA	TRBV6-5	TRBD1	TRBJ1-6	TGTGCCAGCAGGACCCCCTTGCAGGGGGCCCCACCCCTCCACTTT	CASRTPLQGAPPLHF
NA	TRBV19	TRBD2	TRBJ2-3	TGTGCCAGTAGTACCCCTAAAGCGGGAGTTCGGGGCACAGATACGCAGTATTTT	CASSTPKAGVRGTDTQYF
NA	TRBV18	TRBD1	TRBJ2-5	TGTGCCAGCTCACCCACAGGGGGCCTCGAGACCCAGTACTTC	CASSPTGGLETQYF
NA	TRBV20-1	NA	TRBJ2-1	TGCAGTGCTAGTGGCGGACAACTGAGCTCCTACAATGAGCAGTTCTTC	CSASGGQLSSYNEQFF
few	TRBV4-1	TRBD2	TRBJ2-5	TGCGCCAGCAGCCAAGTAGGGCTAGCGGGGGGGTTTCAAGAGACCCAGTACTTC	CASSQVGLAGGFQETQYF
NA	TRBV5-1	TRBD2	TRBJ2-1	TGCGCCAGCAGCTTGGTAGCGGGAACCAATGAGCAGTTCTTC	CASSLVAGTNEQFF
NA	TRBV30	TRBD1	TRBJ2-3	TGTGCCTGGAGTCTGGGACAGGGTGCAGATACGCAGTATTTT	CAWSLGQGADTQYF
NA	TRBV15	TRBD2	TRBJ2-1	TGTGCCACCAGCAGAGGCGGGAGGTACTACTACGACAATGAGCAGTTCTTC	CATSRGGRYYYDNEQFF
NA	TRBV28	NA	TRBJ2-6	TGTGCCAGCGCTTTTCCGGGTTCTGGGGCCAACGTCCTGACTTTC	CASAFPGSGANVLTF
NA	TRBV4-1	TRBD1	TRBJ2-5	TGCGCCAGCAGCGGACAGGGGGCGAGGGAGACCCAGTACTTC	CASSGQGARETQYF
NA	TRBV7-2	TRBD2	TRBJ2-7	TGTGCCAGCAGGCCTAGCGGGATCTACGAGCAGTACTTC	CASRPSGIYEQYF
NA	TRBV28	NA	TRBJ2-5	TGTGCCAGCAGTTTACTCAGCGGGTTTCAAGAGACCCAGTACTTC	CASSLLSGFQETQYF
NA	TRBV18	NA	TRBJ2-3	TGTGCCAGCCACGAGCGGTATCAAGATACGCAGTATTTT	CASHERYQDTQYF
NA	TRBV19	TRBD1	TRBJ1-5	TGTGCCAGTAAGGACAGGGGCAATCAGCCCCAGCATTTT	CASKDRGNQPQHF
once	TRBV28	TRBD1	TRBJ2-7	TGTGCCAGCAGTTTAGGTGGGACAGGGGGGATCTACGAGCAGTACTTC	CASSLGGTGGIYEQYF
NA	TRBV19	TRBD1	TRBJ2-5	TGTGCCAGTAGTGGACAGGGCCGCGAGACCCAGTACTTC	CASSGQGRETQYF
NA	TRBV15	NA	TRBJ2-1	TGTGCCACCAGCAGACCACTCAATGAGCAGTTCTTC	CATSRPLNEQFF
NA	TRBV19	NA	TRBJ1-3	TGTGCCAGTAGTGCCAGCTCTGGAAACACCATATATTTT	CASSASSGNTIYF
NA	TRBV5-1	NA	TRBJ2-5	TGCGCCAGCAACCCTAGGCCACAAGAGACCCAGTACTTC	CASNPRPQETQYF
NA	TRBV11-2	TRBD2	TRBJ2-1	TGTGCCAGCAGCCCGGGACTAGCGGGAGGGCCCTCCTACAATGAGCAGTTCTTC	CASSPGLAGGPSYNEQFF
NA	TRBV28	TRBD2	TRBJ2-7	TGTGCCAGCAGTTTAGTTTCTAGCGGGAGGGGCGAGCAGTACTTC	CASSLVSSGRGEQYF
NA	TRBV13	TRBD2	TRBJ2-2	TGTGCCAGCAGCTTAGAGGCTAGCGGTTTTTACACCGGGGAGCTGTTTTTT	CASSLEASGFYTGELFF
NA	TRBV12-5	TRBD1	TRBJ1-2	TGTGCTAGTGGTTTGGTACCAGACAGGGTTCTAGGCCTCCGTAGCACCTTC	CASGLVPDRVLGLRSTF
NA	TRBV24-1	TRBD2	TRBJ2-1	TGTGCCACCAGTGATCTAGCGGGAGATGAGTACAATGAGCAGTTCTTC	CATSDLAGDEYNEQFF
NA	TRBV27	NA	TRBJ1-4	TGTGCCAGCAGTTTAGGGGCTACGGTCCGTCCACTGTTTTTT	CASSLGATVRPLFF
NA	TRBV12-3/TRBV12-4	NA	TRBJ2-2	TGTGCCAGCAACAAGTGGACCGGGGAGCTGTTTTTT	CASNKWTGELFF
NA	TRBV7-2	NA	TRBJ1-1	TGTGCCAGCAGCGAAGGGGGACTACCCGACACCAAAGCTTTCTTT	CASSEGGLPDTKAFF
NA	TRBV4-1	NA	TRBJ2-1	TGCGCCAGCAGCCAAGTCGAGTTTCCGACTATCTCCTACAATGAGCAGTTCTTC	CASSQVEFPTISYNEQFF
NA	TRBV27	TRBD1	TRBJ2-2	TGTGCCAGCAGTTCTAGGGCAGGGGGTAACACCGGGGAGCTGTTTTTT	CASSSRAGGNTGELFF
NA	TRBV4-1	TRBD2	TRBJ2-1	TGCGCCAGCAGCCGACCGGGACAGATGGGGCTAGCGGGAGGGTATGAGCAGTTCTTC	CASSRPGQMGLAGGYEQFF
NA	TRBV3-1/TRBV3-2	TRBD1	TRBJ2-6	TGTGCCAGCAGCCTTCTATCCGGGACAGACCTAGCCTCTGGGGCCAACGTCCTGACTTTC	CASSLLSGTDLASGANVLTF
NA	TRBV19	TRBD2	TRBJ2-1	TGTGCCAGTAGCTGGACGAGCCCTTTAGCGGGAGGCGTTAGTAATGAGCAGTTCTTC	CASSWTSPLAGGVSNEQFF
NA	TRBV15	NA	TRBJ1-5	TGTGCCACCAGCAGAGACACTACAGGGTTCGAGCCCCAGCATTTT	CATSRDTTGFEPQHF
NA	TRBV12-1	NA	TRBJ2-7	TGTGCCAGCAGCCCCCTTGGGAGGACTGACTACGAGCAGTACTTC	CASSPLGRTDYEQYF
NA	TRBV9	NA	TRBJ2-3	TGTGCCAGCAGCGTCCAGGGAACAGATACGCAGTATTTT	CASSVQGTDTQYF
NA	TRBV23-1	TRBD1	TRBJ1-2	TGCGCCAGCAGTCAATCGGGGACAGGGTGTGGCTACACCTTC	CASSQSGTGCGYTF
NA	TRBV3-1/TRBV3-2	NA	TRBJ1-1	TGTGCCAGCAGCTCAAGGGGTCTCACTGAAGCTTTCTTT	CASSSRGLTEAFF
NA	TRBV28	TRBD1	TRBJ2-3	TGTGCCAGCAGTGCGTGGACAGGGCACACAGATACGCAGTATTTT	CASSAWTGHTDTQYF
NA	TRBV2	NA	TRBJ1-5	TGTGCCAGCAGCGAGGGGACTATTTTCCGGGAGGGCAATCAGCCCCAGCATTTT	CASSEGTIFREGNQPQHF
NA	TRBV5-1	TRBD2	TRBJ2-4	TGCGCCAGCAGCCCCCTGGGTAGCGGGGGGAATAAGCTTGACATTCAGTACTTC	CASSPLGSGGNKLDIQYF
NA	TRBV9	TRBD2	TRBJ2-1	TGTGCCAGCAGCACGACTAGCGGACCATACAATGAGCAGTTCTTC	CASSTTSGPYNEQFF
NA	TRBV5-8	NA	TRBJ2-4	TGTGCCAGCAGCTTCCCGGGGGCCAAAAACATTCAGTACTTC	CASSFPGAKNIQYF
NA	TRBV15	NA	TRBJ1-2	TGTGCCACCAGCAGTGGACTGGGTCGTGGCTACACCTTC	CATSSGLGRGYTF
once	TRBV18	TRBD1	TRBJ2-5	TGTGCCAGCTCATCGGACAGGGTGAGGCGGGAGACCCAGTACTTC	CASSSDRVRRETQYF
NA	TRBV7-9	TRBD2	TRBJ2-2	TGTGCCAGCAGCCTTGGACTAGCCCCCGGGGAGCTGTTTTTT	CASSLGLAPGELFF
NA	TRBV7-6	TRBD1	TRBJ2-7	TGTGCCAGCAGCTTAGGACAGGGGGTCTACGAGCAGTACTTC	CASSLGQGVYEQYF
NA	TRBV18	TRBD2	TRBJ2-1	TGTGCCAGCTCACCACGGACTAGCGGGGTTTACAATGAGCAGTTCTTC	CASSPRTSGVYNEQFF
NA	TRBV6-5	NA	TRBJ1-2	TGTGCCAGCAGTTACTCTCTGGGGAGGAAGGCCTATGGCTACACCTTC	CASSYSLGRKAYGYTF
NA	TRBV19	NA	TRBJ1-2	TGTGCCAGTAGTGTCCTTAACTATGGCTACACCTTC	CASSVLNYGYTF